This T cell receptor beta chain was identified in a study of blood T cell repertoires in COVID-19. Trimming at V came to 4 bases and at J to 9 bases, leaving 3 bases not matched to a gene. The CDR3 runs 12 residues. Germline V gene lookup returns CDR1 MGHRA and CDR2 YSYEKL. Sequencing used immunoSEQ multiplex PCR; TCRdb keeps in-frame clones, though not all of them. This sample carries 150,000 to 200,000 clones, roughly 89% of them seen once, and the ten largest clones take under 3%. This clonotype was obtained from a woman aged 40 to 50 with acute COVID-19. Sequencing was carried out using PBMCs or T cells enriched from blood (not recorded which). The chain couples TRBV4-1 to TRBJ2-1; 7 bases agree with TRBD1. The CDR3 loop reads CASSLDRSEQFF. Written as DNA, the CDR3 is TGCGCCAGCAGCCTGGACAGGAGTGAGCAGTTCTTC.